In its sample, the clone carrying this TCR beta chain was seen a few times. Its matching antigen is unknown. The sample belongs to a study of response to subunit inactivated influenza vaccine. Study-wide findings and caveats: A suggestion made by the authors is that each seasonal influenza vaccination recruits few new T cells.

The CDR3 has 16 amino acids. Deletions cut 4 bases from V and 7 bases from J, with 21 bases between. The germline CDR1 and CDR2 sequences are SGDLS and YYNGEE. TCRdb analysed the RT-PCR reads with MiXCR anew, one entry per CDR3 protein. Among roughly 190,000 distinct CDR3 sequences, over 9.5% were seen once, and the ten largest hold over 25%. A further study also used this sample, focusing on T cells expressing NK-cell markers. That paper notes: TCR beta libraries carry UMIs added by 5'RACE template switching. Source material for TCR beta repertoires consisted of sorted CD3+CD56+NKG2C+, CD3+CD56+NKG2C- and CD3+CD56-NKG2C+ T cells. One of the eight sequenced donors was seronegative, whereas the other seven were HCMV-seropositive.

The receptor comes from a man between 45 and 60 years old who received an inactivated influenza vaccine. Sequencing was performed on CD8+ T cells sorted from PBMCs, taken 11 to 12 days after vaccination. The chain couples TRBV9 to TRBJ2-1; tentatively, D is TRBD2 (7 bases). In DNA, the CDR3 is TGTGCCAGCAGCTCCGCTAGCAAGGGGGAGGGTAATGAGCAGTTCTTC. Amino acid sequence: CASSSASKGEGNEQFF.